The present entry profiles one T cell receptor beta chain with its context. This sample is drawn from a study of blood T cell repertoires in COVID-19. Overall study: Material from acute and convalescent COVID-19 was sourced from the United States, Italy and Spain. The cDNA or gDNA used as material had been derived from T cells, B-cell-depleted T cells, or PBMCs.

Original data processing: Estimation of nucleated cell counts was performed using reference gene primer amplification. Using immunoSEQ multiplex PCR, the repertoire was profiled, and TCRdb retains in-frame clones only, with some absent. V and J calls plus clone size are reproduced from that table; the DNA served to infer D and trimming. The table includes around 52,000 clones, roughly 87% detected once. Sequenced material: peripheral blood. The TCR sequence derives from a woman older than 75 with acute or convalescent COVID-19.

Here the CDR3 reads CASSQVPWSPDTQYF. The CDR3 DNA is TGCGCCAGCAGCCAAGTTCCCTGGAGTCCAGATACGCAGTATTTT. This chain uses TRBV4-1 with TRBJ2-3; D not certain. Trimming removed 1 base at V and 4 bases at J, with 12 bases between. Looked up from germline, CDR1 is MGHRA and CDR2 is YSYEKL. The CDR3 totals 15 residues.